The present T cell receptor beta chain was sequenced within a study of blood T cell repertoires in COVID-19. Study-wide background: The United States, Italy and Spain were the sources of the acute and convalescent COVID-19 samples.

Germline assignment: CDR1 SEHNR and CDR2 FQNEAQ (reference sequence). The length of the CDR3 is 16 residues. The V and J ends lost 0 bases and 0 bases respectively, with 8 bases between them. Sequenced by immunoSEQ multiplex PCR; TCRdb stores in-frame clones only, minus some. The sample carries 300,000 to 350,000 clones, 87% recorded once. The chain is built from TRBV7-9 and TRBJ2-2; D ambiguous. This clonotype was obtained from a man aged 30 to 39 with COVID-19, enrolled during active disease. The source material was peripheral blood. CDR3 in amino acids: CASSLAYPTNTGELFF. In DNA, the CDR3 is TGTGCCAGCAGCTTAGCCTACCCTACGAACACCGGGGAGCTGTTTTTT.